What follows are 26 T cell receptor beta chains derived from one specimen sequenced in a study of cytomegalovirus exposure and HLA in healthy donors. The PCR employed 60 Vbeta primers together with 13 Jbeta primers. The table came from immunoSEQ multiplex PCR; TCRdb's copy has only in-frame clones and leaves some out. This table holds fewer than 75,000 clones, 65% to 85% found once. Source material: PBMCs. The receptor source for this set is a man aged 65 to 85 in good health and CMV-seronegative.

This rearrangement joins TRBV11-2 to TRBJ1-4; 8 positions agree with TRBD1. Germline CDR1 and CDR2: SGHAT and FQNNGV. The CDR3 sequence is 14 residues long. The V segment lost 4 bases and the J segment 4 bases; nucleotides outside the gene matches: 2. CDR3 residues: CASSYGQGNEKLFF. In DNA form, the CDR3 reads TGTGCCAGCAGCTACGGACAGGGTAATGAAAAACTGTTTTTT.

V and J are TRBV18 and TRBJ1-3; a weak D match, TRBD1 (5 bases). V lost 2 bases, J lost 0 bases, and 8 bases lay in between. CDR1 KGHSH and CDR2 LQKENI come from the germline V gene. The CDR3 covers 15 residues. The CDR3 spells CASSPTGDSGNTIYF. The CDR3 bases are TGTGCCAGCTCACCAACAGGTGACTCTGGAAACACCATATATTTT.

The chain uses TRBV28 and TRBJ1-1; D remains ambiguous. The CDR3 is made up of 16 amino acids. Deletions cut 3 bases from V and 4 bases from J, with 18 bases between. CDR1 and CDR2 from the germline V gene are MDHEN and SYDVKM. The DNA for the CDR3 is TGTGCCAGCAGTTTGCAATTAGGGAGGCGTGGCACTGAAGCTTTCTTT. This translates into CASSLQLGRRGTEAFF.

In DNA, the CDR3 is TGTGCCAGCAGTCCACAGGATGAGCAGTTCTTC. It codes for CASSPQDEQFF. The rearrangement links TRBV2 to TRBJ2-1; D is possibly TRBD1 (5 bases). CDR1 is SNHLY, CDR2 FYNNEI, per germline. Trimming shortened V by 5 bases and J by 8 bases, and 7 bases separated the two germline ends. The CDR3 consists of 11 residues.

This CDR3 is CASSPRDSYNEQFF. Written as DNA, the CDR3 is TGTGCCAGCAGCCCCCGGGACTCCTACAATGAGCAGTTCTTC. The chain recombines TRBV9 with TRBJ2-1, with D possibly matching TRBD2 (5 bases). The CDR3 has 14 amino acids. Germline V gene sequence: CDR1 SGDLS, CDR2 YYNGEE. V lost 4 bases to trimming and J lost 0 bases, with 8 bases between them.

The chain combines TRBV5-1 with TRBJ1-1; D unresolved. Germline assignment: CDR1 SGHRS and CDR2 YFSETQ. CDR3 length: 13 amino acids. V was cut by 0 bases and J by 5 bases, with 8 bases left in between. CDR3 bases: TGCGCCAGCAGCTTGGAAGGCGGTACTGAAGCTTTCTTT. This codes for CASSLEGGTEAFF.

This clone was seen once. The chain links TRBV7-9 to TRBJ1-2, with 7 bases matching TRBD1. V shed 5 bases, J shed 5 bases, and the junction held 8 bases outside the gene matches. This CDR3 region has 14 residues. Per germline, CDR1 SEHNR and CDR2 FQNEAQ (reference sequence). The CDR3 reads CASSISGTEYGYTF. The CDR3, as DNA: TGTGCCAGCAGCATATCCGGGACAGAATATGGCTACACCTTC.

The chain links TRBV7-2 to TRBJ2-7; D might be TRBD2 (6 bases). Trimming pared 4 bases from V and 5 bases from J, leaving 12 bases between. This CDR3 region has 13 residues. Germline values: CDR1 SGHTA, CDR2 FQGNSA. The CDR3 coding sequence is TGTGCCAGCAGCTCCCTCCTAGCGAACGAGCAGTACTTC. Translating gives CASSSLLANEQYF.

The rearrangement links TRBV5-4 to TRBJ1-1; 8 nucleotides match TRBD1. The CDR3 spans 14 residues. Unmatched junction bases numbered 6, after V lost 3 bases and J lost 5 bases. CDR1 and CDR2 (germline): SGHNT, YYREEE (reference sequence). CDR3 region: CASSSQGVGTEAFF. The CDR3 DNA reads TGTGCCAGCAGCTCACAGGGGGTAGGGACTGAAGCTTTCTTT.

V gene TRBV7-9 combines with J gene TRBJ1-5; D is unresolved. Deletions cut 1 base from V and 4 bases from J, with 8 bases between. Looked up from germline, CDR1 is SEHNR and CDR2 is FQNEAQ (reference sequence). The length of the CDR3 is 14 residues. The CDR3 region is CASSLGSGNQPQHF. The CDR3 DNA follows: TGTGCCAGCAGCTTAGGTTCGGGGAATCAGCCCCAGCATTTT.

The chain links TRBV10-3 to TRBJ2-1, with 9 bases fitting TRBD2. Germline V lookup: CDR1 ENHRY, CDR2 SYGVKD. The CDR3 runs 14 residues. Unmatched junction bases numbered 8, after V lost 6 bases and J lost 8 bases. The CDR3 nucleotides read TGTGCCATCAGAGGTAGCGGGGGTTCGCATGAGCAGTTCTTC. As protein: CAIRGSGGSHEQFF.

V usage is TRBV28 and J usage is TRBJ1-2; D gene ambiguous. V dropped 5 bases and J dropped 8 bases, with 12 bases sitting between them. The CDR3 loop spans 12 amino acids. Germline assignment: CDR1 MDHEN and CDR2 SYDVKM. The CDR3 sequence is CASSLGPGGYTF. Written as DNA, the CDR3 is TGTGCCAGCAGTCTAGGGCCGGGGGGCTACACCTTC.

The rearrangement joins TRBV21-1 to TRBJ1-2; TRBD1 reflects the table's D call only, with no check against the DNA. TRBV21-1 is noted as a pseudogene. The CDR3 extends over 17 amino acids. The CDR3 sequence is CASSKNPCRTKNYGYTF. The CDR3 nucleotides are TGTGCCAGCAGCAAAAATCCTTGCAGGACAAAAAACTATGGCTACACCTTC.

This rearrangement joins TRBV18 to TRBJ1-3; 8 nucleotides line up with TRBD1. The germline V gene encodes CDR1 KGHSH and CDR2 LQKENI. The CDR3 is 16 residues long. The V gene end was trimmed by 5 bases and the J gene end by 8 bases; junction bases not matched to a gene: 14. The CDR3 nucleotides are TGTGCCAGCTCATCAGGACAGGGAGGAACGGGGGACACCATATATTTT. It is translated as CASSSGQGGTGDTIYF.

This chain connects TRBV20-1 to TRBJ2-1, with D perhaps TRBD2 (5 bases). V was clipped by 3 bases and J by 8 bases, with 8 bases between them. The CDR3 is 11 residues long. CDR1 and CDR2 from the germline V gene are DFQATT and SNEGSKA (reference sequence). In nucleotides, the CDR3 is TGCAGTGCTAGTATAGCGTATGAGCAGTTCTTC. Translated, it gives CSASIAYEQFF.

This chain uses TRBV11-3 with TRBJ2-1; TRBD1 matches 11 bases. The CDR3 is made up of 16 amino acids. Per the germline V gene, CDR1 is SGHNT and CDR2 is YENEEA. Trimming took 4 bases from V and 4 from J; bases not matched to a gene: 6. This chain's CDR3 is CASSSRGQGGYNEQFF. The CDR3 DNA follows: TGTGCCAGCAGCTCCAGGGGACAGGGGGGTTACAATGAGCAGTTCTTC.

This clone was seen only a few times. The chain links TRBV30 to TRBJ1-6; maybe TRBD1 (5 bases). The CDR3 is 14 amino acids. Between the trimmed V and J ends, which lost 5 bases and 9 bases, there was a span of 17 bases. Per germline, CDR1 GTSNPN and CDR2 SVGIG (reference sequence). CDR3 sequence (DNA): TGTGCCTGGTCTGGCGGAGGGGTTTTTTCACCCCTCCACTTT. This sequence encodes CAWSGGGVFSPLHF.

The rearrangement links TRBV9 to TRBJ2-5; D gene unclear. The germline V gene has CDR1 SGDLS and CDR2 YYNGEE. V was cut by 4 bases and J by 2 bases, with 12 bases left in between. This CDR3 spans 14 amino acids. The CDR3 sequence: CASSSRLRQETQYF. CDR3 DNA: TGTGCCAGCAGCTCCCGACTGAGACAAGAGACCCAGTACTTC.

This clone was seen only a few times. The chain is built from TRBV19 and TRBJ1-1, with a weak D call TRBD1 (6 bases). The CDR3 has 14 residues. Germline CDR1 LNHDA, CDR2 SQIVND (reference sequence). V lost 3 bases, J lost 0 bases, and 8 bases lay in between. The CDR3 sequence is CASSIGTMNTEAFF. DNA of the CDR3: TGTGCCAGTAGTATCGGGACAATGAACACTGAAGCTTTCTTT.

V usage is TRBV29-1 and J usage is TRBJ2-7; a possible D gene is TRBD1 (5 bases). The CDR3 sequence is 14 residues long. From germline, CDR1 is SQVTM and CDR2 ANQGSEA. Trimming took off 5 bases at V and 4 bases at J, with 18 bases between the two ends. CDR3 coding DNA: TGCAGCGTTCTTCAGGGAACAGCGCGATACGAGCAGTACTTC. This translates into CSVLQGTARYEQYF.

The sample holds a few counts of this clone. The chain links TRBV5-1 to TRBJ1-1; D remains unclear. V dropped 1 base and J dropped 2 bases, with 12 bases sitting between them. Germline V gene data show CDR1 as SGHRS and CDR2 as YFSETQ. This CDR3 region has 15 residues. CDR3 in DNA: TGCGCCAGCAGCTTGTCAACAGCCATCAACACTGAAGCTTTCTTT. Its translation: CASSLSTAINTEAFF.

CDR3 loop: CAWSISGSRSYNEQFF. In nucleotides, the CDR3 is TGTGCCTGGAGTATTAGCGGGTCCCGCTCCTACAATGAGCAGTTCTTC. The chain recombines TRBV30 with TRBJ2-1, with 7 nucleotides matching TRBD2. Germline CDR1 GTSNPN, CDR2 SVGIG (reference sequence). V shed 2 bases, J shed 0 bases, and the junction held 7 bases outside the gene matches. The CDR3 totals 16 residues.

This clone was seen once. The CDR3 DNA reads as TGTGCCAGCAGCCCCGAAGCAGGGCCCCCAAGATACGAGCAGTACTTC. Its protein is CASSPEAGPPRYEQYF. This chain uses TRBV7-2 with TRBJ2-7; weak D call: TRBD1 (5 bases). Germline V gene lookup returns CDR1 SGHTA and CDR2 FQGNSA. The CDR3 has 16 residues. V gave up 5 bases and J gave up 4 bases, with 21 bases separating them.

The chain is built from TRBV2 and TRBJ2-3; the D gene is possibly TRBD1 (5 bases). The CDR3 is made up of 15 amino acids. Trimming removed 1 base from V and 1 base from J, with 9 bases in between. CDR1 is SNHLY, CDR2 FYNNEI, per germline. This CDR3 reads CASSEGQGGTDTQYF. In DNA form, the CDR3 reads TGTGCCAGCAGTGAAGGTCAGGGTGGCACAGATACGCAGTATTTT. The whole variable domain, filled in from reference TRBV2 and TRBJ2-3, reads EPEVTQTPSHQVTQMGQEVILRCVPISNHLYFYWYRQILGQKVEFLVSFYNNEISEKSEIFDDQFSVERPDGSNFTLKIRSTKLEDSAMYFCASSEGQGGTDTQYFGPGTRLTVL.

The gene calls are TRBV7-2 and TRBJ1-2; the D gene is possibly TRBD1 (5 bases). V lost 1 base and J lost 7, with 10 bases in between. Germline CDR1 is SGHTA and CDR2 is FQGNSA. CDR3 length: 13 amino acids. The CDR3 DNA is TGTGCCAGCAGCTTAGAAGGGAGGGGTGGCTACACCTTC. It codes for CASSLEGRGGYTF.

In this sample, this clone turned up once. This chain connects TRBV6-1 to TRBJ2-5, with a weak D call TRBD2 (6 bases). Looked up from germline, CDR1 is MNHNS and CDR2 is SASEGT. V lost 2 bases, J lost 4 bases, and 14 bases lay in between. This CDR3 has 15 residues. The CDR3 here is CASSERGWATETQYF. The CDR3 DNA is TGTGCCAGCAGTGAACGGGGGTGGGCCACAGAGACCCAGTACTTC.